Presented here are 30 T cell receptor beta chains from one specimen sequenced in a study of vaccination and CD4 T cells after COVID-19. Treatment indicated: roughly 10-day PBMC culture with coronavirus spike peptide pools or control peptides (ViraFEST assay). Gathered ahead of the COVID-19 pandemic (2011-2018) were the CD4+ T cells of the unexposed donor. Their antigens are not known. An Oncomine TCR Beta short-read assay was used to sequence the DNA from cultured CD4+ T cells. Each CDR3 protein gets one entry after TCRdb re-called the PCR reads with MiXCR. The repertoire holds nearly 5,500 distinct CDR3 sequences, under 40% seen once, with approximately 27% in the top ten. Material: CD4+ T cells from blood, cultured in vitro. These TCRs come from a human donor in good health.

In its sample, this clonotype was seen a few times. The genes are TRBV20-1 and TRBJ1-5; D unclear. CDR3 length: 15 residues. The ends were cut back, 3 bases at V and 7 bases at J, with 19 bases in the middle. CDR1 and CDR2 from the germline V gene are DFQATT and SNEGSKA (reference sequence). CDR3 bases: TGCAGTGCTAGGGAGTTTGTGGGATCGGGGCAGCCCCAGCATTTT. It specifies CSAREFVGSGQPQHF.

This clonotype has just a few counts. CDR3 in DNA: TGTGCCAGCAGCCGAGGGGAGGATCAGCCCCAGCATTTT. Translated, it gives CASSRGEDQPQHF. The V and J genes are TRBV6-1 and TRBJ1-5, with D possibly matching TRBD1 (5 bases). The CDR3 extends over 13 amino acids. Trimming removed 6 bases at V and 5 bases at J, with 11 bases between. Looked up from germline, CDR1 is MNHNS and CDR2 is SASEGT.

This clonotype was detected only a few times. The chain combines TRBV2 with TRBJ1-6; 7 nucleotides match TRBD1. This CDR3 spans 15 amino acids. Trimming cost V 7 bases and J 8 bases; bases outside gene matches: 11. CDR1 is SNHLY, CDR2 FYNNEI, per germline. CDR3 bases: TGTGCCAGCACTTCGGGCGACCAGGGGGATTCACCCCTCCACTTT. Its protein product is CASTSGDQGDSPLHF.

The chain links TRBV5-1 to TRBJ2-7; 10 bases align to TRBD1. With V trimmed by 4 bases and J by 3 bases, 4 bases remained unmatched. From germline, CDR1 is SGHRS and CDR2 YFSETQ. The CDR3 is 14 residues long. The chain's CDR3 is CASSTGTGDYEQYF. For the CDR3, the DNA is TGCGCCAGCAGCACCGGGACAGGGGACTACGAGCAGTACTTC.

This clonotype has only a few counts. The CDR3 coding sequence is TGTGCCAGCAGTTACGGACAGCAGACTGAAGCTTTCTTT. Its translation is CASSYGQQTEAFF. The chain is built from TRBV6-5 and TRBJ1-1; tentatively, D is TRBD1 (6 bases). Trimming left V 2 bases short and J 5 bases short, with 9 bases between. Germline V gene lookup returns CDR1 MNHEY and CDR2 SVGAGI. This CDR3 has 13 amino acids.

This chain uses TRBV30 with TRBJ1-5; 7 nucleotides align to TRBD1. From germline, CDR1 is GTSNPN and CDR2 SVGIG (reference sequence). Trimming removed 3 bases from V and 5 bases from J; junction bases left unmatched: 7. The CDR3 is made up of 14 amino acids. The CDR3 spells CAWSTPGGDQPQHF. The CDR3 DNA follows: TGTGCCTGGAGCACCCCAGGGGGGGATCAGCCCCAGCATTTT. Filled out from reference TRBV30 and TRBJ1-5, the complete variable domain reads SQTIHQWPATLVQPVGSPLSLECTVEGTSNPNLYWYRQAAGRGLQLLFYSVGIGQISSEVPQNLSASRPQDRQFILSSKKLLLSDSGFYLCAWSTPGGDQPQHFGDGTRLSIL.

The chain carries TRBV20-1 and TRBJ1-5, with 7 nucleotides matching TRBD1. Germline-derived CDR1 and CDR2 are DFQATT and SNEGSKA (reference sequence). Trimming at V came to 5 bases and at J to 0 bases, leaving 7 bases not matched to a gene. CDR3 length: 15 residues. The CDR3 spells CSAENRQGSNQPQHF. CDR3 sequence (DNA): TGCAGTGCTGAAAACCGACAGGGTAGCAATCAGCCCCAGCATTTT.

Only one count was recorded for this clonotype. The gene calls are TRBV20-1 and TRBJ1-1, with 8 bases fitting TRBD1. With V trimmed by 5 bases and J by 4 bases, 0 bases remained unmatched. CDR1 is DFQATT, CDR2 SNEGSKA, per germline (reference sequence). The CDR3 loop spans 11 amino acids. In DNA form, the CDR3 reads TGCAGTGCTCAGGGGGCCACTGAAGCTTTCTTT. Translation gives CSAQGATEAFF.

This sequence joins TRBV7-2 and TRBJ1-1, with 7 bases aligning to TRBD1. The germline V gene encodes CDR1 SGHTA and CDR2 FQGNSA. J gave up 4 bases and V 3 bases, and 8 bases lay outside the gene matches. The CDR3 loop spans 15 amino acids. The CDR3 DNA sequence: TGTGCCAGCAGCTTCGCCGGGACAGACGTCACTGAAGCTTTCTTT. Residues: CASSFAGTDVTEAFF.

This clonotype is large (0.1 to 1%) in the sample. The V gene is TRBV20-1, the J gene TRBJ1-4, with 7 bases lining up with TRBD1. This CDR3 comprises 12 residues. Germline V CDR1 and CDR2: DFQATT, SNEGSKA (reference sequence). The J segment lost 8 bases and the V segment lost 5 bases, leaving 5 bases of the junction unmatched. The CDR3 coding sequence is TGCAGTGCTTTTAGGACAGGCGAAAAACTGTTTTTT. The encoded protein is CSAFRTGEKLFF.

The genes are TRBV2 and TRBJ1-1; unclear D gene. The V and J ends lost 3 bases and 6 bases respectively, with 8 bases between them. Germline lookup yields CDR1 SNHLY and CDR2 FYNNEI. CDR3 length: 12 amino acids. CDR3 nucleotides: TGTGCCAGCAGTGAGCTTCCCCCTGAAGCTTTCTTT. This translates into CASSELPPEAFF.

The rearrangement joins TRBV11-2 to TRBJ2-1; D may be TRBD1 or TRBD2 (5 bases each). The CDR3 extends over 14 amino acids. Trimming left V 10 bases short and J 1 base short, with 14 bases between. CDR1 and CDR2 from the germline V gene are SGHAT and FQNNGV. CDR3 sequence reads: CAITEGTSYNEQFF. The CDR3 DNA reads as TGTGCCATCACAGAGGGGACGTCCTACAATGAGCAGTTCTTC.

There are a few counts of this clonotype. The CDR3 reads CSARQRLGQETQYF. The CDR3 nucleotides are TGCAGTGCTAGACAGAGACTAGGACAAGAGACCCAGTACTTC. V and J are TRBV20-1 and TRBJ2-5; TRBD2 is a possible D gene (6 bases). This CDR3 is 14 amino acids long. Per the germline V gene, CDR1 is DFQATT and CDR2 is SNEGSKA (reference sequence). Trimming left V 2 bases short and J 2 bases short, with 12 bases between.

This chain joins TRBV6-4 and TRBJ1-2; D is uncertain. V lost 6 bases and J lost 8, with 16 bases in between. The CDR3 is 13 residues long. The V gene's germline CDR1 is MRHNA and CDR2 SNTAGT. The CDR3: CASREQPGGGYTF. The CDR3 nucleotides are TGTGCCAGCAGGGAACAGCCGGGTGGCGGCTACACCTTC.

The rearrangement links TRBV6-5 to TRBJ1-1; D is ambiguous. V was trimmed by 4 bases and J by 5 bases, leaving 11 bases between them. The CDR3 length is 13 residues. Germline V lookup: CDR1 MNHEY, CDR2 SVGAGI. The CDR3 loop is CASSSLKKTEAFF. The CDR3 DNA is TGTGCCAGCAGTTCCCTAAAGAAAACTGAAGCTTTCTTT.

This clonotype has only a few counts. This chain uses TRBV12-3 or TRBV12-4 with TRBJ2-7; D is unresolved. Trimming removed 7 bases at V and 2 bases at J, with 12 bases between. The CDR3 has 13 amino acids. CDR3 sequence reads: CASTLGNTYEQYF. The DNA of the CDR3 is TGTGCCAGCACTCTAGGTAATACCTACGAGCAGTACTTC.

This chain links TRBV21-1 with TRBJ1-5. TRBV21-1 is assigned pseudogene status. CDR3 length equals 14 residues. This CDR3 is CASSNGKGNQPQHF. The CDR3 DNA sequence: TGTGCCAGCAGCAATGGCAAGGGCAATCAGCCCCAGCATTTT.

This clonotype is medium-sized in the sample. V is TRBV6-5 and J is TRBJ1-1; TRBD1 might be the D (5 bases). The CDR3 consists of 16 residues. The V end was cut by 0 bases, the J end by 0 bases, with 11 bases between. CDR1 MNHEY and CDR2 SVGAGI come from the germline V gene. The CDR3 here is CASSYSYRLLNTEAFF. The CDR3 DNA reads as TGTGCCAGCAGTTACTCGTACAGGTTACTGAACACTGAAGCTTTCTTT.

V and J are TRBV21-1 and TRBJ1-6; TRBD1, the D gene given by the table, was not confirmed from the DNA. TRBV21-1 is recorded as a pseudogene. CDR3 length: 19 residues. The DNA for the CDR3 is TGTGCCAGCAGCAAATTTCCCCCGGGGCGAGTAGGGAAGAATTCACCCCTCCACTTT. Its protein product is CASSKFPPGRVGKNSPLHF.

The genes are TRBV4-2 and TRBJ1-2; no reliable D call. The CDR3 contains 15 residues. V lost 0 bases and J lost 4, with 12 bases in between. Germline lookup yields CDR1 LGHNA and CDR2 YNFKEQ. In DNA form, the CDR3 reads TGTGCCAGCAGCCAAGATGACGCAGGAAGCTATGGCTACACCTTC. Its translation: CASSQDDAGSYGYTF.

This clonotype was seen a few times. The chain combines TRBV10-3 with TRBJ1-5; the D is unclear. Trimming took 8 bases from V and 1 from J, leaving 6 bases between them. Germline V CDR1 and CDR2: ENHRY, SYGVKD. The CDR3 consists of 12 residues. The CDR3 here is CAIADSNQPQHF. Here the CDR3 DNA reads TGTGCCATCGCGGACAGCAATCAGCCCCAGCATTTT.

The chain is built from TRBV29-1 and TRBJ1-2; the D gene is possibly TRBD1 (5 bases). CDR3 length: 11 residues. The germline V gene encodes CDR1 SQVTM and CDR2 ANQGSEA. Trimming shortened V by 3 bases and J by 3 bases, and 5 bases separated the two germline ends. This CDR3 reads CSVDRDYGYTF. As DNA, the CDR3 is TGCAGCGTTGACAGGGACTATGGCTACACCTTC.

The chain recombines TRBV10-2 with TRBJ1-5; 9 nucleotides line up with TRBD1. CDR1 and CDR2 (germline): WSHSY, SAAADI. V lost 2 bases and J lost 7; bases outside the gene matches: 12. The CDR3 is 17 residues long. This CDR3 reads CASSEELGTGIEQPQHF. The DNA for the CDR3 is TGCGCCAGCAGTGAGGAACTGGGGACAGGGATTGAACAGCCCCAGCATTTT.

Relative to its sample, this clonotype is medium-sized (0.01 to 0.1%). The rearrangement uses TRBV27 and TRBJ2-5; D is possibly TRBD2 (6 bases). Germline V gene sequence: CDR1 MNHEY, CDR2 SMNVEV (reference sequence). Trimming took 2 bases from V and 0 from J, leaving 7 bases between them. This CDR3 comprises 14 residues. Here the CDR3 reads CASSLGGNQETQYF. CDR3 DNA: TGTGCCAGCAGTTTAGGGGGGAACCAAGAGACCCAGTACTTC.

This clonotype is hyperexpanded (1% or more) in the sample. The chain couples TRBV7-8 to TRBJ2-7; 8 bases fit TRBD1. Germline V gene data show CDR1 as SGHVS and CDR2 as FQNEAQ. J lost 6 bases, V lost 5 bases, and 3 bases had no gene match. The CDR3 runs to 12 residues. As DNA, the CDR3 is TGTGCCAGCAGCCGGGGACAGGCCGAGCAGTACTTC. Translated, it gives CASSRGQAEQYF. The full variable domain, in which reference TRBV7-8 and TRBJ2-7 provide the parts outside the CDR3, is GAGVSQSPRYKVAKRGQDVALRCDPISGHVSLFWYQQALGQGPEFLTYFQNEAQLDKSGLPSDRFFAERPEGSVSTLKIQRTQQEDSAVYLCASSRGQAEQYFGPGTRLTVT.

This rearrangement joins TRBV6-4 to TRBJ2-3; 10 bases map to TRBD2. Unmatched junction bases numbered 3, after V lost 0 bases and J lost 3 bases. Germline V CDR1 and CDR2: MRHNA, SNTAGT. The CDR3 has 16 residues. CDR3 coding DNA: TGTGCCAGCAGTGACTCAGCGGGGGGGCCGACAGATACGCAGTATTTT. This encodes CASSDSAGGPTDTQYF.

The rearrangement joins TRBV6-5 to TRBJ1-5; D not resolved. The CDR3 sequence is 13 residues long. CDR1 and CDR2 from the germline V gene are MNHEY and SVGAGI. V was pared by 2 bases and J by 10 bases, with 12 bases between. This CDR3 is CASSYTRFEPQHF. CDR3 nucleotides: TGTGCCAGCAGTTACACCAGGTTCGAACCCCAGCATTTT.

The chain combines TRBV20-1 with TRBJ2-3; 7 bases fit TRBD1. Looked up from germline, CDR1 is DFQATT and CDR2 is SNEGSKA (reference sequence). With 6 bases clipped from V and 6 bases from J, the junction kept 21 bases outside the gene matches. The CDR3 runs 17 residues. CDR3 amino acids: CSAPSPSGQVHIDTQYF. The CDR3 bases are TGCAGTGCCCCCAGCCCCTCCGGACAGGTCCACATTGATACGCAGTATTTT.

This rearrangement joins TRBV6-1 to TRBJ1-2, with 7 bases matching TRBD1. The J segment lost 7 bases and the V segment lost 4 bases, leaving 6 bases of the junction unmatched. CDR3 size: 13 residues. The germline V gene encodes CDR1 MNHNS and CDR2 SASEGT. CDR3 loop: CASSGTGEAGYTF. The CDR3 bases are TGTGCCAGCAGTGGAACAGGGGAAGCTGGCTACACCTTC.

This clonotype was counted only a few times. The CDR3 bases are TGTGCCAGCAGTGACAGGGACAGGGGGACATATCAGCCCCAGCATTTT. Protein product: CASSDRDRGTYQPQHF. This rearrangement joins TRBV6-1 to TRBJ1-5, with TRBD1 identical over 11 bases. V was pared by 3 bases and J by 5 bases, with 6 bases of the junction left unmatched. There are 16 residues in the CDR3. CDR1 and CDR2 (germline): MNHNS, SASEGT.